The present entry profiles one T cell receptor (beta chain) with its context. The specificity of this receptor is unknown. No per-base quality is available; no much larger clone lies one base away. The CDR3 regions of human TCRbeta chains were subjected to immunosequencing. The study's own analysis went as follows. TCRs in the repertoires were compared against a reference library of SARS-CoV-2-specific TCRs that had been generated with the MIRA antigen-specificity platform. Breadth meant the fraction of unique TCRs that were SARS-CoV-2-associated, whereas depth meant the fraction of total T cells that were SARS-CoV-2-associated. Using the MIRA data, each spike-specific TCR was assigned both to the spike region to which the TCR was reactive and to a CD4 or CD8 class. Log10-transformed breadth and depth values were compared by one-way ANOVA with Sidak's multiple comparisons tests. This is the immuneACCESS table as TCRdb keeps it, with only in-frame sequences that have V and J called. A part of the clones is gone; compared with another copy, unresolved V genes explain less than half, and the rest is unexplained. That table gives V, J and clone size, and the DNA gave D and trimming. This sample is represented by 100,000 to 150,000 clones; 90% of them were singletons. The biggest ten clones account for 4.4% of the sample.

Here V drops 4 bases and J drops 5 bases, and the junction holds 10 bases not matched to any gene. The CDR3 goes from the cysteine to the phenylalanine over 15 residues. Of the read, only the CDR3 DNA is kept; its 45 bases are in frame from base 1. CDR1 and CDR2, per the germline V gene, are SGHDT and YYEEEE. The data were taken from a study of T cell responses to AZD1222 COVID-19 vaccine (dated by TCRdb to the early 2020s). The study in broad terms: TCR sequencing covered 230 or so trial participants: 200 to 220 given two doses of AZD1222 and 26 given two doses of MenACWY control vaccine. Trial participants were enrolled into age subgroups of 18-55, 56-69 and 70-plus years, which contained about 150, 28 and 57 TCR-sequenced participants, respectively.

The sample's time point label, in plain terms: baseline before first vaccination. The label giving this sample's treatment or condition can be read as: meningococcal conjugate vaccine given as trial control. The vaccinee samples were drawn from two UK trials, COV001 and COV002, one of which was a single-blind randomized controlled phase 2/3 trial testing AZD1222 (ChAdOx1 nCoV-19) in healthy adults. For TCRbeta chain sequencing, PBMC samples were collected from trial participants at day 0 and at day 28 after the second dose. The study at large found these results: CD4 TCRs associated with the vaccine covered the entire spike protein, and the dominant responses were in regions 160-218 and 743-854. Participants were mostly white British and included more females than males, and it was suggested by the authors that clonal diversity may have been underestimated. Conclusions about previously exposed vaccinees are limited because only five or six AZD1222 recipients were SARS-CoV-2 seropositive at baseline. After two AZD1222 doses, spike-specific TCR breadth and depth were significantly higher than at day 0 and than in MenACWY recipients. Nearly half of unique spike-specific TCRs reportedly recognized epitopes outside regions mutated in the B.1.351 and B.1.1.7 variants. No day 14 peak-response samples were available, so repertoires were characterized only after the peak T cell response. In the small 56-69-year group, the increase in depth fell short of significance, most likely because of low power.

The material was peripheral blood, obtained on day 0 of MenACWY control vaccination. The sequence links TRBV5-6 to TRBJ2-5; 8 of the junction bases match TRBD1. This receptor was taken from an adult in good health. The nucleotide sequence is given as TGTGCCAGCAGCATCCTACAGGGGGAGGAGGAGACCCAGTACTTC. The encoded protein is CASSILQGEEETQYF.